This paragraph reports one TCR beta chain. Here immunoSEQ multiplex PCR was the method, and the copy in TCRdb shows in-frame clones only, minus some. The table records 200,000 to 250,000 clones, 65% to 85% of them present only once. The sample comes from a study of blood T cell repertoires in COVID-19. This CDR3 spans 15 amino acids. V shed 7 bases, J shed 3 bases, and the junction held 8 bases outside the gene matches. From germline, CDR1 is MNHEY and CDR2 SVGEGT. The gene calls are TRBV6-2 or TRBV6-3 and TRBJ2-1; 8 bases map to TRBD2. The clonotype originates from a woman aged 55-70 years who had recovered from COVID-19. Specimen: PBMCs or T cells enriched from blood (not recorded which). CDR3 DNA sequence: TGTGCCAGCACCCCGGGAGGGGGGGTCTACAATGAGCAGTTCTTC. It encodes CASTPGGGVYNEQFF.